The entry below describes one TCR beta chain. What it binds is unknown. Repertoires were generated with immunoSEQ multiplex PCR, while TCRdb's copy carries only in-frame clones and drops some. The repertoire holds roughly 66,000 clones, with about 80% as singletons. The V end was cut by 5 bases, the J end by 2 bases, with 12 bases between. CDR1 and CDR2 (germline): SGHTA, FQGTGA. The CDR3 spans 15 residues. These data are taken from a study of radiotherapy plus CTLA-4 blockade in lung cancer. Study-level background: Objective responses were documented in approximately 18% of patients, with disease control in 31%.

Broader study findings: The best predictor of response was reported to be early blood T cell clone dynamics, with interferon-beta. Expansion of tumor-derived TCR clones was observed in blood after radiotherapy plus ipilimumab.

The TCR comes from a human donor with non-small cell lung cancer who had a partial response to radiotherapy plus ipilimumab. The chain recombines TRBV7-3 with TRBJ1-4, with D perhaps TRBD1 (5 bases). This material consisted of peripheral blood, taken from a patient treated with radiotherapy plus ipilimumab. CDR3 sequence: CASSLKEGTNEKLFF. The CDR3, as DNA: TGTGCCAGCAGCCTAAAGGAGGGGACTAATGAAAAACTGTTTTTT. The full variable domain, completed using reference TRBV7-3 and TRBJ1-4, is GAGVSQTPSNKVTEKGKYVELRCDPISGHTALYWYRQSLGQGPEFLIYFQGTGAADDSGLPNDRFFAVRPEGSVSTLKIQRTERGDSAVYLCASSLKEGTNEKLFFGSGTQLSVL.